Below are 27 T cell receptor beta chains sequenced from a single sample in a study of T cell repertoires in ileal Crohn's disease. The data were produced by immunoSEQ multiplex PCR, yet TCRdb's version contains in-frame clones alone and is incomplete. Among 11,000 to 15,000 clones listed, roughly four fifths were seen once. Material for sequencing was ileal tissue. The receptors derive from an adult with Crohn's disease.

The chain couples TRBV25-1 to TRBJ2-7; TRBD2 matches at 13 bases. J lost 3 bases, V lost 7 bases, and 12 bases had no gene match. CDR1 and CDR2 (germline): MGHDK, SYGVNS. The CDR3 has 17 residues. The CDR3 region has the DNA TGTGCCAGCATCGAGGAGGGTACTAGCGGGGGGGACTACGAGCAGTACTTC. It codes for CASIEEGTSGGDYEQYF.

The rearrangement joins TRBV27 to TRBJ2-3; TRBD1 matches 9 bases. V lost 7 bases, J lost 4 bases, and 6 bases stayed unmatched. The germline V gene encodes CDR1 MNHEY and CDR2 SMNVEV (reference sequence). The CDR3 consists of 14 residues. The CDR3 nucleotides read TGTGCCAGCAACCGGGACAGGGTATCAGATACGCAGTATTTT. The encoded protein is CASNRDRVSDTQYF.

The DNA for the CDR3 is TGCGCCAGCAGCTTGGCCGGGACTAGCGGTATCTACGAGCAGTACTTC. Translated: CASSLAGTSGIYEQYF. The J gene is TRBJ2-7, the V gene TRBV5-1; 11 nucleotides align to TRBD2. Germline lookup yields CDR1 SGHRS and CDR2 YFSETQ. Losses at the gene ends were 0 bases for V and 3 bases for J; bases not matched to a gene: 5. This CDR3 is built from 16 residues. The full variable domain, rest sourced from reference TRBV5-1 and TRBJ2-7, is KAGVTQTPRYLIKTRGQQVTLSCSPISGHRSVSWYQQTPGQGLQFLFEYFSETQRNKGNFPGRFSGRQFSNSRSEMNVSTLELGDSALYLCASSLAGTSGIYEQYFGPGTRLTVT.

The genes are TRBV28 and TRBJ1-4; TRBD1 is a possible D gene (6 bases). Germline CDR1 and CDR2: MDHEN and SYDVKM. The CDR3 sequence is 14 residues long. Trimming shortened V by 3 bases and J by 8 bases, and 13 bases separated the two germline ends. The CDR3 sequence is CASSFRGRREKLFF. Here the CDR3 DNA reads TGTGCCAGCAGTTTCAGGGGACGTAGGGAAAAACTGTTTTTT.

The rearrangement joins TRBV5-4 to TRBJ1-1; weak D call: TRBD1 (6 bases). This CDR3 contains 13 residues. CDR1 SGHNT and CDR2 YYREEE come from the germline V gene (reference sequence). The germline V and J ends were trimmed by 6 bases and 1 base, with 10 bases remaining between them. In nucleotides, the CDR3 is TGTGCCAGCACCCTGACAGGGAACACTGAAGCTTTCTTT. This encodes CASTLTGNTEAFF.

The chain employs TRBV19 and TRBJ1-2; no reliable D call. This CDR3 region has 12 residues. The germline CDR1 and CDR2 sequences are LNHDA and SQIVND (reference sequence). V lost 4 bases and J 12 bases, leaving 15 bases between the germline ends. CDR3 nucleotides: TGTGCCAGTAGTAGGGCTGCCGGCGAACACACCTTC. Amino acid sequence: CASSRAAGEHTF.

J is TRBJ1-3 and V is TRBV5-1, with D perhaps matching TRBD1 (6 bases). The CDR3 sequence is 13 residues long. Germline assignment: CDR1 SGHRS and CDR2 YFSETQ. Trimming left V 5 bases short and J 8 bases short, with 14 bases between. Here the CDR3 reads CASRRRGEDTIYF. The CDR3, as DNA: TGCGCCAGCAGGCGCAGGGGCGAGGACACCATATATTTT.

This clone was detected only a few times. V and J are TRBV27 and TRBJ2-1; no clear D. The length of the CDR3 is 11 residues. V was cut by 6 bases and J by 3 bases, with 3 bases left in between. Germline CDR1 reads MNHEY; CDR2 reads SMNVEV (reference sequence). CDR3 protein: CASSHYNEQFF. CDR3 DNA sequence: TGTGCCAGCAGCCACTACAATGAGCAGTTCTTC.

In nucleotides, the CDR3 is TGTGCCAGTAGTCGTGGGACAGGAAATGGTCAGCCCCAGCATTTT. Amino acid sequence: CASSRGTGNGQPQHF. V gene TRBV19 combines with J gene TRBJ1-5; TRBD1 aligns across 8 bases. This CDR3 contains 15 residues. Germline CDR1 LNHDA, CDR2 SQIVND (reference sequence). J lost 6 bases, V lost 5 bases, and 9 bases had no gene match.

This clone was observed once. This rearrangement joins TRBV28 to TRBJ1-2; 8 bases map to TRBD1. J gave up 7 bases and V 5 bases, and 9 bases lay outside the gene matches. The CDR3 is made up of 14 amino acids. From germline, CDR1 is MDHEN and CDR2 SYDVKM. CDR3: CASSPNGQGRGYTF. The CDR3 DNA sequence: TGTGCCAGCAGTCCGAATGGACAGGGCCGTGGCTACACCTTC.

The chain links TRBV7-6 to TRBJ2-5; 14 nucleotides align to TRBD2. Looked up from germline, CDR1 is SGHVS and CDR2 is FNYEAQ. CDR3 length: 17 amino acids. After removal of 5 bases from V and 5 bases from J, the junction contained 10 bases not matched to a gene. Here the CDR3 reads CASSRNPTSGGEETQYF. Here the CDR3 DNA reads TGTGCCAGCAGCCGCAACCCGACTAGCGGGGGGGAGGAGACCCAGTACTTC.

The genes are TRBV27 and TRBJ2-1; 7 nucleotides match TRBD2. CDR3 length equals 15 residues. V was clipped by 3 bases and J by 0 bases; unmatched bases: 2. Germline V CDR1 and CDR2: MNHEY, SMNVEV (reference sequence). CDR3 sequence: CASSFLAASYNEQFF. The CDR3, as DNA: TGTGCCAGCAGTTTCCTAGCGGCCTCCTACAATGAGCAGTTCTTC.

This clone appeared a few times. The rearrangement links TRBV5-8 to TRBJ1-1, with D possibly matching TRBD1 (5 bases). CDR3 length equals 13 residues. Germline V lookup: CDR1 SGHTS, CDR2 YDEGEE. Deletions cut 1 base from V and 7 bases from J, with 11 bases between. CDR3: CASSLLGVREAFF. Here the CDR3 DNA reads TGTGCCAGCAGCTTGTTAGGGGTTCGTGAAGCTTTCTTT.

This chain uses TRBV10-2 with TRBJ2-5; D perhaps matches TRBD1 (6 bases). CDR1 WSHSY and CDR2 SAAADI come from the germline V gene. This CDR3 is built from 13 residues. The V gene lost 4 bases and the J gene lost 5 bases, with 11 bases spanning the gap. The CDR3 region is CASSVGQRETQYF. DNA of the CDR3: TGCGCCAGCAGTGTAGGACAGCGGGAGACCCAGTACTTC.

The chain joins TRBV5-4 to TRBJ2-6; 10 bases match TRBD2. This CDR3 is built from 17 residues. Germline loops: CDR1 SGHNT, CDR2 YYREEE (reference sequence). The J segment lost 0 bases and the V segment lost 0 bases, leaving 0 bases of the junction unmatched. In DNA form, the CDR3 reads TGTGCCAGCAGCTTGGGGACTAGCGGCTCTGGGGCCAACGTCCTGACTTTC. This encodes CASSLGTSGSGANVLTF.

This clone showed up just once. The chain links TRBV5-4 to TRBJ2-7; 7 bases align to TRBD2. J was trimmed by 5 bases and V by 2 bases; bases with no gene match: 10. The CDR3 has 15 amino acids. Germline loops: CDR1 SGHNT, CDR2 YYREEE (reference sequence). This chain's CDR3 is CASSFASGSRDEQYF. The CDR3 DNA reads as TGTGCCAGCAGCTTCGCTAGCGGCAGTAGGGACGAGCAGTACTTC.

CDR3 amino acids: CASGSSGGAALNEQFF. The CDR3 DNA follows: TGTGCTAGTGGTTCTAGCGGGGGGGCCGCTCTGAATGAGCAGTTCTTC. The chain employs TRBV12-5 and TRBJ2-1; 12 bases align to TRBD2. The V and J ends lost 4 bases and 7 bases, in that order; junction bases with no gene match: 8. Per the germline V gene, CDR1 is LGHNT and CDR2 is FRNRAP. The CDR3 is 16 residues long.

The V and J genes are TRBV13 and TRBJ2-1; 12 nucleotides agree with TRBD2. V lost 3 bases to trimming and J lost 3 bases; unmatched junction nucleotides: 0. This CDR3 has 15 residues. CDR1 and CDR2 from the germline V gene are PRHDT and FYEKMQ (reference sequence). The CDR3: CASSLGLAGYNEQFF. The CDR3 DNA follows: TGTGCCAGCAGCTTGGGACTAGCGGGCTACAATGAGCAGTTCTTC. Combining the CDR3 with reference TRBV13 and TRBJ2-1 gives the whole variable domain AAGVIQSPRHLIKEKRETATLKCYPIPRHDTVYWYQQGPGQDPQFLISFYEKMQSDKGSIPDRFSAQQFSDYHSELNMSSLELGDSALYFCASSLGLAGYNEQFFGPGTRLTVL.

The table lists this clone with a count of one. The J gene is TRBJ2-1, the V gene TRBV29-1; TRBD2 might be the D (6 bases). The V end was cut by 6 bases, the J end by 10 bases, with 22 bases between. Germline assignment: CDR1 SQVTM and CDR2 ANQGSEA. The CDR3 runs 14 residues. The CDR3 region has the DNA TGCAGCGTGAAAGTTCGACTAGGGTCTATGGAGCAGTTCTTC. It encodes CSVKVRLGSMEQFF.

The chain has TRBV6-6 and TRBJ1-1; 9 nucleotides agree with TRBD1. The CDR3 length is 14 residues. J gave up 5 bases and V 6 bases, and 7 bases lay outside the gene matches. Germline assignment: CDR1 MNHNY and CDR2 SVGAGI (reference sequence). The CDR3 sequence: CASSWTGAGTEAFF. In nucleotides, the CDR3 is TGTGCCAGCAGCTGGACAGGGGCGGGTACTGAAGCTTTCTTT.

The chain employs TRBV5-1 and TRBJ1-2; possible D gene TRBD1, 6 bases. Trimming took off 4 bases at V and 4 bases at J, with 11 bases between the two ends. In germline, CDR1 is SGHRS, CDR2 YFSETQ. The CDR3 runs 13 residues. In DNA form, the CDR3 reads TGCGCCAGCAGCCTCGGACAGCTCTATGGCTACACCTTC. Protein: CASSLGQLYGYTF.

The DNA for the CDR3 is TGTGCCAGCAGCCAAGCAGTTGTCCCCTACGAGCAGTACTTC. Translated: CASSQAVVPYEQYF. The chain is built from TRBV14 and TRBJ2-7; D is uncertain. V lost 1 base and J lost 2, with 9 bases in between. CDR3 length equals 14 residues. CDR1 SGHDN and CDR2 FVKESK come from the germline V gene.

The genes are TRBV9 and TRBJ1-2, with 8 bases aligning to TRBD1. Losses at the gene ends were 4 bases for V and 8 bases for J; bases not matched to a gene: 7. The CDR3 is made up of 13 amino acids. Looked up from germline, CDR1 is SGDLS and CDR2 is YYNGEE. CDR3 protein: CASSLDRGWGYTF. For the CDR3, the DNA is TGTGCCAGCAGCCTCGACAGGGGTTGGGGCTACACCTTC.

The chain carries TRBV19 and TRBJ2-7, with D possibly matching TRBD1 (5 bases). Germline V gene lookup returns CDR1 LNHDA and CDR2 SQIVND (reference sequence). Trimming shortened V by 6 bases and J by 1 base, and 16 bases separated the two germline ends. The CDR3 loop spans 15 amino acids. In nucleotides, the CDR3 is TGTGCCAGTAGCCCCGGACAACTCGGGTCCTACGAGCAGTACTTC. Translation gives CASSPGQLGSYEQYF. The variable domain in full, completed from reference TRBV19 and TRBJ2-7, reads DGGITQSPKYLFRKEGQNVTLSCEQNLNHDAMYWYRQDPGQGLRLIYYSQIVNDFQKGDIAEGYSVSREKKESFPLTVTSAQKNPTAFYLCASSPGQLGSYEQYFGPGTRLTVT.

This clone was seen a handful of times. This sequence joins TRBV30 and TRBJ1-2; D is perhaps TRBD1 (5 bases). Deletions cut 2 bases from V and 6 bases from J, with 16 bases between. Germline lookup yields CDR1 GTSNPN and CDR2 SVGIG (reference sequence). The CDR3 contains 14 residues. CDR3 amino acids: CAWSNLEGFNGYTF. In DNA form, the CDR3 reads TGTGCCTGGAGTAACTTGGAGGGGTTCAATGGCTACACCTTC.

The rearrangement links TRBV19 to TRBJ2-2, with D tentatively TRBD2 (7 bases). V lost 1 base and J 0 bases, leaving 9 bases between the germline ends. Germline CDR1 is LNHDA and CDR2 is SQIVND (reference sequence). This CDR3 is built from 16 residues. CDR3 coding DNA: TGTGCCAGTAGTATAGGGCGGGGGCCGAACACCGGGGAGCTGTTTTTT. It specifies CASSIGRGPNTGELFF.

This chain joins TRBV6-5 and TRBJ1-5; no reliable D call. Trimming cost V 8 bases and J 7 bases, with 15 bases left between them. Germline V gives CDR1 MNHEY, CDR2 SVGAGI. This CDR3 is 13 amino acids long. The CDR3 DNA reads TGTGCCAGCGGTCGGGGAGTCGGGCAGCCCCAGCATTTT. This sequence encodes CASGRGVGQPQHF.